Below, one T cell receptor (beta chain) is given with its context. V was cut by 3 bases and J by 7 bases, with 10 bases left in between. The CDR3 covers 13 residues. CDR1 is SGHRS, CDR2 YFSETQ, per germline. The data derive from a study of control samples from healthy donors and cancer patients. Data came from immunoSEQ multiplex PCR; TCRdb stores just in-frame clones and leaves some out. The data contain 150,000 or so clones, 80% to 95% of them singletons. The sequencing sample was made of blood. This sequence originates from a man in his forties in good health. This rearrangement joins TRBV5-1 to TRBJ2-2; a weak D match, TRBD1 (5 bases). The CDR3 loop reads CASSSGDSGELFF. In DNA form, the CDR3 reads TGCGCCAGCAGCTCCGGAGACAGCGGGGAGCTGTTTTTT.